This T cell receptor (beta chain) was captured by sequencing in a study of CD8+CD57+ T cells in acquired aplastic anemia. Individuals selected for sequencing had exhibited CD8+CD57+ cell expansion on flow cytometry. This clonotype came up a few times. Antigen: not known. The CDR3 consists of 12 residues. The germline V and J ends were trimmed by 1 base and 4 bases, with 5 bases remaining between them. CDR1 MGHRA and CDR2 YSYEKL come from the germline V gene. Profiling of TCR beta VDJ combinations and CDR3 sequences used genomic DNA as template. A single record per CDR3 protein comes from TCRdb applying MiXCR to the reads. Among fewer than 250,000 distinct CDR3 sequences listed, over 40% were seen once. General study results and limits: Comparison of patients with controls identified around 31 shared CD8+ CDR3 sequences.

V gene TRBV4-1 combines with J gene TRBJ2-7; D is unresolved. The source of this sequence is a human donor with aplastic anemia. Sequenced material: sorted CD4+, CD8+, or CD8+CD57+ T cells (not recorded which) from PBMCs. CDR3 sequence: CASSQVGYEQYF. In DNA, the CDR3 is TGCGCCAGCAGCCAAGTGGGTTACGAGCAGTACTTC.